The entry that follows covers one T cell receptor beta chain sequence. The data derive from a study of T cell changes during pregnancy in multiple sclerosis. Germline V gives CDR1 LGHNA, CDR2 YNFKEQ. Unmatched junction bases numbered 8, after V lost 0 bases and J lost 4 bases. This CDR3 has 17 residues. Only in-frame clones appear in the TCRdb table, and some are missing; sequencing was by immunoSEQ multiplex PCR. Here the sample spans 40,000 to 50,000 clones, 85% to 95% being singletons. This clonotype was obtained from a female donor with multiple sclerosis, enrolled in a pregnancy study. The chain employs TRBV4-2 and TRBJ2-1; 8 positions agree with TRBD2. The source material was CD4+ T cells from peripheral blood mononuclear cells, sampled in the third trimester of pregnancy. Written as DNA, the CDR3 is TGTGCCAGCAGCCAAGAGGGGGAGACGGGGGGGTACAATGAGCAGTTCTTC. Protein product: CASSQEGETGGYNEQFF.